This T cell receptor beta chain was sequenced in a study of CD8+ T cells in alopecia areata. At the level of the study: For the treated group, dosing was oral tofacitinib at 5 to 10 mg twice daily.

Notes on this clone: The antigen is unknown.

Following RNA extraction, reverse transcription yielded cDNA that acted as the sequencing template. Assay: immunoSEQ multiplex PCR; the TCRdb copy retains only in-frame clones and omits some. This table holds about 150,000 clones, approximately 45% found once. Collection of lesional scalp punch biopsies and peripheral blood was performed in alopecia areata patients. Sorting separated CD4+ and CD8+ T cells out of PBMCs. Between the trimmed V and J ends, which lost 0 bases and 3 bases, there was a span of 6 bases. The CDR3 runs 14 residues. CDR1 is SGHRS, CDR2 YFSETQ, per germline. Study conclusions and caveats: The study found TCR sharing across patients less clear than in mice, possibly for HLA reasons.

The sequence came from a human donor with alopecia areata. This sequence joins TRBV5-1 and TRBJ2-2, with D uncertain. Sequenced material: CD4+ T cells sorted from blood. DNA for the CDR3: TGCGCCAGCAGCTTGGGGGCCGACACCGGGGAGCTGTTTTTT. Residues: CASSLGADTGELFF.